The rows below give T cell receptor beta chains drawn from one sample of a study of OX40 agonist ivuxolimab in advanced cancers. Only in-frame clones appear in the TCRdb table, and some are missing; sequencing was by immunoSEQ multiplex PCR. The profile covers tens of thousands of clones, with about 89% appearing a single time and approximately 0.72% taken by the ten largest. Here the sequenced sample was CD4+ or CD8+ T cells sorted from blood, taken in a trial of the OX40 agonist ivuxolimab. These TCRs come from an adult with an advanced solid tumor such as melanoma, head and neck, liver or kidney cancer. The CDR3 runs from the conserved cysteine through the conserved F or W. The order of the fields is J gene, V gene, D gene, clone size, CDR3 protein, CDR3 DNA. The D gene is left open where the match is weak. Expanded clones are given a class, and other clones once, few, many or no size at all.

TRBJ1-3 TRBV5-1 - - CASSPKPQFSGNTIYF TGCGCCAGCAGTCCAAAACCACAGTTCTCTGGAAACACCATATATTTT
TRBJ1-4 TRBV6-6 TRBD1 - CASSYPGQGEEKLFF TGTGCCAGCAGTTACCCGGGACAGGGGGAAGAAAAACTGTTTTTT
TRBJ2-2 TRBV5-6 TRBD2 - CASSLTGGSGELFF TGTGCCAGCAGCTTGACGGGAGGCTCCGGGGAGCTGTTTTTT
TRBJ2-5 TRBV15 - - CATGTGRATQYF TGTGCCACCGGTACAGGCCGGGCGACCCAGTACTTC
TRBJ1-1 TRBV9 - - CASSVTGLTEAFF TGTGCCAGCAGCGTAACAGGACTCACTGAAGCTTTCTTT
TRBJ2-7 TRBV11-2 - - CASRRASGLFRQYF TGTGCCAGCAGACGGGCCTCTGGATTGTTTAGGCAGTACTTC
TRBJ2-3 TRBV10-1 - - CASSESGDTQYF TGCGCCAGCAGTGAGTCAGGGGATACGCAGTATTTT
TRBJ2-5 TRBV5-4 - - CASSLDLAGETQYF TGTGCCAGCAGCTTGGATCTAGCTGGGGAGACCCAGTACTTC
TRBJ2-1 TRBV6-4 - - CASSVGPYNEQFF TGTGCCAGCAGTGTCGGACCCTACAATGAGCAGTTCTTC
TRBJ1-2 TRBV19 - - CASIGGHYGYTF TGTGCCAGTATTGGGGGTCACTATGGCTACACCTTC
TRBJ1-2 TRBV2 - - CASSVDGGYTF TGTGCCAGCAGTGTAGACGGTGGCTACACCTTC
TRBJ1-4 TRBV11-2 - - CASSLTNEKLFF TGTGCCAGCAGCTTAACTAATGAAAAACTGTTTTTT
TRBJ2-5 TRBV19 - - CASRGNLETQYF TGTGCCAGTAGAGGAAACCTAGAGACCCAGTACTTC
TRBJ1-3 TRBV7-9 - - CAARIEAGNTIYF TGTGCCGCCCGGATTGAAGCTGGAAACACCATATATTTT
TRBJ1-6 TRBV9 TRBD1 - CASSVGTGGSSYNSPLHF TGTGCCAGCAGCGTGGGGACAGGCGGTAGCTCCTATAATTCACCCCTCCACTTT
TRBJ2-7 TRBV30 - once CAWSLGPGVWEQYF TGTGCCTGGAGTCTCGGCCCCGGGGTCTGGGAGCAGTACTTC
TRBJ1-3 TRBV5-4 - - CASSLAAGGFSGNTIYF TGTGCCAGCAGCTTGGCGGCAGGTGGATTCTCTGGAAACACCATATATTTT
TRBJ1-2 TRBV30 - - CAWVAGMGGYTF TGTGCCTGGGTAGCCGGTATGGGTGGCTACACCTTC
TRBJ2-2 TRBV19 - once CASRAGISGTGELFF TGTGCCAGTAGGGCCGGGATTTCGGGCACCGGGGAGCTGTTTTTT
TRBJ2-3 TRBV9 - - CASSPARPDTQYF TGTGCCAGCAGCCCTGCAAGGCCAGATACGCAGTATTTT
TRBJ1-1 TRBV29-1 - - CSVESFAEAFF TGCAGCGTTGAAAGTTTTGCTGAAGCTTTCTTT
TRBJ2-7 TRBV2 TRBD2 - CASREGLAGLYEQYF TGTGCCAGCAGGGAAGGACTAGCGGGCCTCTACGAGCAGTACTTC
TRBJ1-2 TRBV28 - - CASRSYYGYTF TGTGCCAGCAGATCTTACTATGGCTACACCTTC
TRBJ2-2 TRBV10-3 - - CAISDWGGVTTGELFF TGTGCCATCAGTGATTGGGGCGGGGTGACCACCGGGGAGCTGTTTTTT
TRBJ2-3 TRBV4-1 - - CASSQVPNTDTQYF TGCGCCAGCAGCCAAGTACCAAACACAGATACGCAGTATTTT
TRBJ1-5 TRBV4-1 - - CASSQGVNQPQHF TGCGCCAGCAGCCAAGGGGTGAATCAGCCCCAGCATTTT
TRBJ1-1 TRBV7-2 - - CASSLEASFPEAFF TGTGCCAGCAGCTTAGAGGCCTCATTCCCTGAAGCTTTCTTT
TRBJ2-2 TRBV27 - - CASKWRYTGELFF TGTGCCAGCAAGTGGAGGTACACCGGGGAGCTGTTTTTT
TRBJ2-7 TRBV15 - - CATSRDQDRYEQYF TGTGCCACCAGCCGAGATCAGGACCGCTACGAGCAGTACTTC
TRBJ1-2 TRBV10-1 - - CASSESWGYGYTF TGCGCCAGCAGTGAGTCCTGGGGATATGGCTACACCTTC
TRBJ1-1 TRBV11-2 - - CASSLVGVRGSNTEAFF TGTGCCAGCAGCTTAGTAGGTGTCAGGGGCTCGAACACTGAAGCTTTCTTT
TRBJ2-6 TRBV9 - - CASSVGANLPGANVLTF TGTGCCAGCAGCGTGGGGGCAAACCTCCCTGGGGCCAACGTCCTGACTTTC
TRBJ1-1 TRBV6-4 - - CASTRAAGNTEAFF TGTGCCAGCACCCGGGCTGCGGGGAACACTGAAGCTTTCTTT
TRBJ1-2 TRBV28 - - CASSFSEANYGYTF TGTGCCAGCAGTTTCTCCGAGGCCAACTATGGCTACACCTTC
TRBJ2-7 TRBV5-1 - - CASSRDRPSYEQYF TGCGCCAGCAGCCGTGACAGGCCGTCCTACGAGCAGTACTTC
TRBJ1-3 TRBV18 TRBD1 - CASSPGDRGLVSGNTIYF TGTGCCAGCTCACCGGGGGACAGGGGGCTGGTCTCTGGAAACACCATATATTTT
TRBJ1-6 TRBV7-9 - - CASSLGSSYNSPLHF TGTGCCAGCAGCTTAGGGAGCTCCTATAATTCACCCCTCCACTTT
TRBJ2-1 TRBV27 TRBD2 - CASRGGGTYNEQFF TGTGCCAGCAGGGGCGGGGGAACCTACAATGAGCAGTTCTTC
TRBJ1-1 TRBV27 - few CASSPRTNSFWVNTEAFF TGTGCCAGCAGTCCCAGAACAAACAGCTTTTGGGTGAACACTGAAGCTTTCTTT
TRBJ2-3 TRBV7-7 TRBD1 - CASSLTGEDTQYF TGTGCCAGCAGCTTAACAGGGGAAGATACGCAGTATTTT
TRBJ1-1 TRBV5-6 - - CASSPTLHRTRRDTEAFF TGTGCCAGCAGCCCCACCCTTCACAGGACAAGGAGAGACACTGAAGCTTTCTTT